This T cell receptor (beta chain) was obtained from a study of blood T cell repertoires in COVID-19. On the study more broadly: The cDNA or gDNA used as material had been derived from T cells, B-cell-depleted T cells, or PBMCs.

Here immunoSEQ multiplex PCR was the method, and the copy in TCRdb shows in-frame clones only, minus some. Of about 190,000 clones in the sample, around 85% were seen once. The CDR3 extends over 16 amino acids. Germline assignment: CDR1 SGHKS and CDR2 YYEKEE (reference sequence). The V end lost 4 bases, the J end lost 2 bases, and 16 bases lay between the germline ends. The clonotype comes from a man aged 50 or older who had recovered from COVID-19. The specimen was peripheral blood. V is TRBV5-5 and J is TRBJ2-1; no clear D gene. The CDR3 reads CASSRDEVPPYNEQFF. DNA for the CDR3: TGTGCCAGCAGCCGAGATGAGGTGCCCCCCTACAATGAGCAGTTCTTC. The full variable domain, in which reference TRBV5-5 and TRBJ2-1 provide the parts outside the CDR3, is DAGVTQSPTHLIKTRGQQVTLRCSPISGHKSVSWYQQVLGQGPQFIFQYYEKEERGRGNFPDRFSARQFPNYSSELNVNALLLGDSALYLCASSRDEVPPYNEQFFGPGTRLTVL.